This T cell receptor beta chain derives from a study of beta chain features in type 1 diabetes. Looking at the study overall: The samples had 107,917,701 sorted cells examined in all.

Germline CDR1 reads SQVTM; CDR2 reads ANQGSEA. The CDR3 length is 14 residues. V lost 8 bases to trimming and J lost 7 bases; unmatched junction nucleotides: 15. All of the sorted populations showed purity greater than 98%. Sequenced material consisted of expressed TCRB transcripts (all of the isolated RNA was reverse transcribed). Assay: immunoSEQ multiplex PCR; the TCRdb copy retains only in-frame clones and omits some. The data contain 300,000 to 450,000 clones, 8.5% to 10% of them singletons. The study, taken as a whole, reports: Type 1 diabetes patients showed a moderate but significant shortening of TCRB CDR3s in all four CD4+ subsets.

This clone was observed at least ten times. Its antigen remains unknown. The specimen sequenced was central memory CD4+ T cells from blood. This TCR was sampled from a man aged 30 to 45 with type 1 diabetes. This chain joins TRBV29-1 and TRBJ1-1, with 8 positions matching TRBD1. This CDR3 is CSTSFRDRPHEAFF. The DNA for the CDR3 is TGCAGCACGTCCTTCCGGGACAGGCCACATGAAGCTTTCTTT.